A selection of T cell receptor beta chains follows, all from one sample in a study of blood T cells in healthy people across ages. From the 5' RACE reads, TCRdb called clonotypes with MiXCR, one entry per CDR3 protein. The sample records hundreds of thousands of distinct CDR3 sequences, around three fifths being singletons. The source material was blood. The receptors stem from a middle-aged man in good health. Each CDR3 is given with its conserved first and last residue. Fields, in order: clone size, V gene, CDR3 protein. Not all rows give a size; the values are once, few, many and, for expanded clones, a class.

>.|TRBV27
CASSPRLGGNTDTQYF
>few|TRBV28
CASSFLTSGIRADTQYF
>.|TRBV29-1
CSVDETRRKSEQFF
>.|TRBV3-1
CASSQGGGNDYGYTF
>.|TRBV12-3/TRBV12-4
CASSLIRTTANEQFF
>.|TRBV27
CASSLTAPRGPLEQYF
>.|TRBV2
CASKGELAKNIQYF
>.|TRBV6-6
CASAIVGGLAGVETQYF
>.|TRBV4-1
CASSQVASSQETQYF
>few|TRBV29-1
CSVEDLAGVNSYEQYF
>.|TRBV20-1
CSAPLASEQYF
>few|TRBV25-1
CASSELSYGYTF
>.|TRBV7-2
CASSSQGAAGTEAFF
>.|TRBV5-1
CASSRTSSLGSYNEQFF
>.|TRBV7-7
CASSLGGNRNEQFF
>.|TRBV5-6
CASSLGASGTGDTQYF
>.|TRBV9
CASSEGGREYEQYF
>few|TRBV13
CASSPNPGQGEYEQYF
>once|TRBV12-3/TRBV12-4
CASSQLEGTEAFF
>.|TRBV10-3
CAISEGGSSTEAFF
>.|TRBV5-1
CASSLSGLAGVYEQYF
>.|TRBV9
CASSPRWGEQNIQYF
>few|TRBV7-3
CASSLQGQGNSGANVLTF
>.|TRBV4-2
CASSQVGPLEKTQYF
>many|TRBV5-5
CASSPAIDTQYF
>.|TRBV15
CATSRVVFNEQFF
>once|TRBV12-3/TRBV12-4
CASSLRERRYEQYF
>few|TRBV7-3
CASSVMGQGSKNEQFF
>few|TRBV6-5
CATNSAVVETQYF
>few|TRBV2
CAGQGASVPNTEAFF